Shown below are 15 T cell receptor beta chains from a single sample sequenced in a study of OX40 agonist ivuxolimab in advanced cancers. Assay: immunoSEQ multiplex PCR; the TCRdb copy retains only in-frame clones and omits some. The sample comprises 75,000 to 90,000 clones, around 89% of which are singletons, and about 9.1% rests with the top ten. The source material was CD4+ or CD8+ T cells sorted from blood, sampled in a trial of the OX40 agonist ivuxolimab. The receptors derive from an adult with an advanced solid tumor such as melanoma, head and neck, liver or kidney cancer.

The genes are TRBV11-2 and TRBJ2-7; 7 nucleotides agree with TRBD1. CDR3 length: 12 amino acids. From germline, CDR1 is SGHAT and CDR2 FQNNGV. V lost 1 base, J lost 12 bases, and 6 bases stayed unmatched. The CDR3 DNA reads TGTGCCAGCAGCTTAGGACAGGGCACTTCGTACTTC. It specifies CASSLGQGTSYF.

The chain is built from TRBV7-2 and TRBJ2-7; D is uncertain. This CDR3 contains 13 residues. Germline V gene lookup returns CDR1 SGHTA and CDR2 FQGNSA. The ends were cut back, 1 base at V and 3 bases at J, with 7 bases in the middle. This CDR3 reads CASSLVVGYEQYF. CDR3 nucleotides: TGTGCCAGCAGCTTAGTTGTCGGCTACGAGCAGTACTTC.

CDR3 sequence: CASSQGVAGFRHNEQFF. CDR3 DNA sequence: TGCGCCAGCAGCCAGGGAGTAGCGGGATTCCGACACAATGAGCAGTTCTTC. The J gene is TRBJ2-1, the V gene TRBV23-1; 8 nucleotides line up with TRBD2. TRBV23-1 is annotated as an ORF whose role is uncertain. J was trimmed by 5 bases and V by 6 bases; bases with no gene match: 15. This CDR3 comprises 17 residues.

The chain links TRBV19 to TRBJ2-7; 9 positions match TRBD1. Germline trimming cut 6 bases from V and 6 bases from J; bases unmatched to any gene: 12. This CDR3 has 15 residues. Germline assignment: CDR1 LNHDA and CDR2 SQIVND (reference sequence). CDR3 sequence (DNA): TGTGCCAGTAGAGCGGACAGGGGCCCGTTTGCCGAGCAGTACTTC. As protein: CASRADRGPFAEQYF.

This clone has more than one count but fewer than ten. The CDR3: CASSSGQGLFSYTF. The CDR3 DNA is TGTGCCAGCAGCTCCGGACAGGGACTCTTCAGCTACACCTTC. This rearrangement joins TRBV5-4 to TRBJ1-2, with 8 bases fitting TRBD1. The CDR3 is made up of 14 amino acids. V trimming: 3 bases; J trimming: 9 bases; junction bases outside the gene matches: 10. Looked up from germline, CDR1 is SGHNT and CDR2 is YYREEE (reference sequence).

The chain links TRBV7-3 to TRBJ2-1; 11 positions match TRBD2. Germline V lookup: CDR1 SGHTA, CDR2 FQGTGA. The V gene end was trimmed by 1 base and the J gene end by 6 bases; junction bases not matched to a gene: 2. The CDR3 contains 15 residues. The CDR3 nucleotides read TGTGCCAGCAGCTTAAGACTAGCGGGAATCAATGAGCAGTTCTTC. It specifies CASSLRLAGINEQFF. Full variable domain (outside the CDR3, taken from reference TRBV7-3 and TRBJ2-1): GAGVSQTPSNKVTEKGKYVELRCDPISGHTALYWYRQSLGQGPEFLIYFQGTGAADDSGLPNDRFFAVRPEGSVSTLKIQRTERGDSAVYLCASSLRLAGINEQFFGPGTRLTVL.

CDR3: CASRPGLAGQETQYF. DNA of the CDR3: TGTGCCAGCAGACCCGGACTAGCGGGGCAAGAGACCCAGTACTTC. The rearrangement joins TRBV5-4 to TRBJ2-5, with TRBD2 matching 12 bases. J was trimmed by 2 bases and V by 5 bases; bases with no gene match: 4. Per the germline V gene, CDR1 is SGHNT and CDR2 is YYREEE (reference sequence). This CDR3 region has 15 residues.

This clone was found a few times. This sequence joins TRBV5-8 and TRBJ2-1; a weak D match, TRBD2 (5 bases). CDR1 is SGHTS and CDR2 is YDEGEE in the germline V gene. The CDR3 spans 16 residues. Trimming cost V 0 bases and J 6 bases, with 16 bases left between them. The CDR3 loop is CASSLGTLARSNEQFF. In DNA form, the CDR3 reads TGTGCCAGCAGCTTGGGGACTCTCGCTCGTTCCAATGAGCAGTTCTTC.

The V gene is TRBV19, the J gene TRBJ2-3; D not resolved. Trimming cost V 5 bases and J 0 bases, with 12 bases left between them. Germline V gene lookup returns CDR1 LNHDA and CDR2 SQIVND (reference sequence). The CDR3 has 15 residues. CDR3 nucleotides: TGTGCCAGTAGTCGGGCCCGTGGGAGCACAGATACGCAGTATTTT. This sequence encodes CASSRARGSTDTQYF.

V usage is TRBV6-1 and J usage is TRBJ1-5, with D hard to call. Per the germline V gene, CDR1 is MNHNS and CDR2 is SASEGT. The CDR3 extends over 12 amino acids. V lost 0 bases and J 6 bases, leaving 3 bases between the germline ends. The CDR3 spells CASSEAGQPQHF. CDR3 DNA: TGTGCCAGCAGTGAAGCGGGTCAGCCCCAGCATTTT.

CDR3: CASSLAAGGNSDTQYF. As DNA, the CDR3 is TGCGCCAGCAGCTTGGCAGCGGGGGGGAATTCGGATACGCAGTATTTT. J is TRBJ2-3 and V is TRBV5-1; 10 nucleotides align to TRBD2. Looked up from germline, CDR1 is SGHRS and CDR2 is YFSETQ. Losses at the gene ends were 0 bases for V and 6 bases for J; bases not matched to a gene: 7. The CDR3 has 16 amino acids.

The chain combines TRBV18 with TRBJ1-5; tentative D call: TRBD1 (5 bases). The CDR3 contains 14 residues. From germline, CDR1 is KGHSH and CDR2 LQKENI. The V gene lost 3 bases and the J gene lost 4 bases, with 10 bases spanning the gap. The CDR3 spells CASSPGARNQPQHF. The CDR3 coding sequence is TGTGCCAGCTCACCTGGGGCGAGAAATCAGCCCCAGCATTTT.

The chain uses TRBV5-1 and TRBJ2-3; tentatively, D is TRBD2 (6 bases). CDR1 is SGHRS and CDR2 is YFSETQ in the germline V gene. V was pared by 7 bases and J by 7 bases, with 19 bases between. CDR3 size: 14 residues. The CDR3 loop reads CASSLAGSKNTQYF. CDR3 in DNA: TGCGCCAGCTCCCTGGCGGGGAGCAAAAATACGCAGTATTTT.

The chain employs TRBV13 and TRBJ2-7; 7 nucleotides agree with TRBD1. Trimming cost V 6 bases and J 2 bases; bases outside gene matches: 10. Germline CDR1 reads PRHDT; CDR2 reads FYEKMQ (reference sequence). The length of the CDR3 is 15 residues. CDR3 nucleotides: TGTGCCAGCAGTGAAAAGGGACAGCTCCCCTACGAGCAGTACTTC. Its protein product is CASSEKGQLPYEQYF.

The chain is built from TRBV7-9 and TRBJ2-5; TRBD2 matches at 9 bases. J was trimmed by 7 bases and V by 6 bases; bases with no gene match: 15. Per the germline V gene, CDR1 is SEHNR and CDR2 is FQNEAQ (reference sequence). The CDR3 runs 16 residues. DNA for the CDR3: TGTGCCAGCAGTACGGGTGGAGTAGCGGGGGAGAGGACCCAGTACTTC. Protein product: CASSTGGVAGERTQYF.